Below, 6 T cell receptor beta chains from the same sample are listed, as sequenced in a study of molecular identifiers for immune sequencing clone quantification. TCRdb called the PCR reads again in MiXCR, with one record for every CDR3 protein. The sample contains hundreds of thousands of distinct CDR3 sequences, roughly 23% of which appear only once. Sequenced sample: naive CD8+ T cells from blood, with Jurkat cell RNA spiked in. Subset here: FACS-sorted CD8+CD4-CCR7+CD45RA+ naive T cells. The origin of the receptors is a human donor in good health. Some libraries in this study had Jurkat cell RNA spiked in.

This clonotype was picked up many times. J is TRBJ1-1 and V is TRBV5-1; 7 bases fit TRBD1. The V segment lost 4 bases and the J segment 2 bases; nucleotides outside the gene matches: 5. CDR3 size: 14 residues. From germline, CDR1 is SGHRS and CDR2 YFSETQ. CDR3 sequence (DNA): TGCGCCAGCAGCATCGGGACAGCTAACACTGAAGCTTTCTTT. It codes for CASSIGTANTEAFF.

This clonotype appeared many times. The CDR3 is CASTIAGLGQPQHF. CDR3 DNA sequence: TGTGCCAGCACAATTGCGGGGTTGGGTCAGCCCCAGCATTTT. This rearrangement joins TRBV12-3 or TRBV12-4 to TRBJ1-5; no firm D call. The CDR3 extends over 14 amino acids. V lost 7 bases to trimming and J lost 6 bases, with 16 bases between them.

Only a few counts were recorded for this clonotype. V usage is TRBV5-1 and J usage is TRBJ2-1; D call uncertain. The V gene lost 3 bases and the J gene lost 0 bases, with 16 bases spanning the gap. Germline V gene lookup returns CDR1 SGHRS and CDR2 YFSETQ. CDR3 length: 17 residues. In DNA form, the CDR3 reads TGCGCCAGCAGCTCGGCCGGTGGCTCCTTCTCCTACAATGAGCAGTTCTTC. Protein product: CASSSAGGSFSYNEQFF.

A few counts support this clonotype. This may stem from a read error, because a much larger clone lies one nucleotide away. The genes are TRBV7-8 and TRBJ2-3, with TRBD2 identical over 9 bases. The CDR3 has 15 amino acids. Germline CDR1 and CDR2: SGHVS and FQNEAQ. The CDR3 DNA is TGTGCCAGCAGCTTAGCAGCGGGGGGCACAGGTACGCAGTATTTT. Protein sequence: CASSLAAGGTGTQYF.

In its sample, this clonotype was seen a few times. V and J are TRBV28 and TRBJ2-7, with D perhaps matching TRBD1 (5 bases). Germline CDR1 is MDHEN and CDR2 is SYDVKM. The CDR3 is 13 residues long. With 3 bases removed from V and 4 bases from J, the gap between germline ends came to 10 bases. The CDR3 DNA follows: TGTGCCAGCAGTTTGGCAGGGTGGTACGAGCAGTACTTC. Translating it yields CASSLAGWYEQYF.

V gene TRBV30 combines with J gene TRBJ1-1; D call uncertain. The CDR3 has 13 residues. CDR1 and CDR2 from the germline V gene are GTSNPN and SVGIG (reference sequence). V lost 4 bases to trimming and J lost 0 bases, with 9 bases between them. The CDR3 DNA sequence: TGTGCCTGGACGCGAGCCATGAACACTGAAGCTTTCTTT. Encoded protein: CAWTRAMNTEAFF.